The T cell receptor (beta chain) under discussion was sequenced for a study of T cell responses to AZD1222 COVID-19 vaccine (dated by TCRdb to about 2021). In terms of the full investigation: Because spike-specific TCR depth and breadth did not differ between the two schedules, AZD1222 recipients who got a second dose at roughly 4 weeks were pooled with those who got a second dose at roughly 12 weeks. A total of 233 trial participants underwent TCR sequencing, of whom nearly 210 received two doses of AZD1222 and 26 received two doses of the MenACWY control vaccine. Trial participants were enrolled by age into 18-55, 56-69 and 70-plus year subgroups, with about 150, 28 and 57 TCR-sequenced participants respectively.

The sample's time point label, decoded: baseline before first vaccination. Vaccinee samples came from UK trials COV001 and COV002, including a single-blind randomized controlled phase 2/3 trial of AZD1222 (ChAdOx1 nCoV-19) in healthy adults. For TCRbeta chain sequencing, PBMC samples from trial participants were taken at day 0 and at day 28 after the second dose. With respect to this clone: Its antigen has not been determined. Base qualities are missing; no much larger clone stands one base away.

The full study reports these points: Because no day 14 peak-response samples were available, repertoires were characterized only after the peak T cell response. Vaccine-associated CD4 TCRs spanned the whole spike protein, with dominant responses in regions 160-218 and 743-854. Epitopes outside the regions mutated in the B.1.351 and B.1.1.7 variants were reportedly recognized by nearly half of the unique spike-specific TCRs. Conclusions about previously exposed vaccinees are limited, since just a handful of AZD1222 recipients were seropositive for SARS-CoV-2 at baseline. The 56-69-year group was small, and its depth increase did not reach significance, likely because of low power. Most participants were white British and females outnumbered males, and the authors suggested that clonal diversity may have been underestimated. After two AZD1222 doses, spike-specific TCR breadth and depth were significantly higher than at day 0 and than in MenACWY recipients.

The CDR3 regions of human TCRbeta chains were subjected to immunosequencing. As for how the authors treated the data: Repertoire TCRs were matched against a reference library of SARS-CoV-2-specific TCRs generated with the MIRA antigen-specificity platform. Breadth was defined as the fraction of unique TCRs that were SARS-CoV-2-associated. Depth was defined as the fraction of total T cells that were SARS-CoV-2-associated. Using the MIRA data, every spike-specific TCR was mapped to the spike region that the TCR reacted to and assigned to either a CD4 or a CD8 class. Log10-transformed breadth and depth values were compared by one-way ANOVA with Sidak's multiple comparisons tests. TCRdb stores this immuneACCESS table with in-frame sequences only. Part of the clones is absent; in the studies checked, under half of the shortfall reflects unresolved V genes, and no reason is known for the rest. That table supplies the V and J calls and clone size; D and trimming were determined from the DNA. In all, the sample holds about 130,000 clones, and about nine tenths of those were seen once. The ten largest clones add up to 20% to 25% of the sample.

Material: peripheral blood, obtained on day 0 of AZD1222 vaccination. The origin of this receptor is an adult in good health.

CDR3 loop: CASTQVRGRGYTF. The DNA sequence is TGTGCCAGCACCCAGGTTAGGGGGCGAGGCTACACCTTC. The V gene is TRBV6-5 and the J gene is TRBJ1-2, with TRBD1 matching 7 junction bases. Including the terminal cysteine and phenylalanine, the CDR3 comprises 13 residues. Of the read, only the CDR3 DNA is kept; its 39 bases are in frame from base 1. According to the germline V gene, CDR1 reads MNHEY and CDR2 reads SVGAGI. V lost 7 bases and J lost 8 bases, and the count of bases not matched to a germline gene is 10.